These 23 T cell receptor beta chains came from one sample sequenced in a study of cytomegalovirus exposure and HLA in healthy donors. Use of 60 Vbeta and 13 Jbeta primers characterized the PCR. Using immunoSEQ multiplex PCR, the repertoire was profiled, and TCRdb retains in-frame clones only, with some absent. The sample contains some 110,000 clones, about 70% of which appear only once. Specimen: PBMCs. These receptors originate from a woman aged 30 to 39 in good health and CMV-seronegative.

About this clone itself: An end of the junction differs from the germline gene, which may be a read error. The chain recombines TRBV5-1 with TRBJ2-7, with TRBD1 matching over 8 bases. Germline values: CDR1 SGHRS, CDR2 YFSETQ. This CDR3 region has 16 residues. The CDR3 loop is CASSLVGTGGSYGQYF. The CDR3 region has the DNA TGCGCCAGCAGCTTGGTTGGGACAGGAGGCTCATACGGGCAGTACTTC.

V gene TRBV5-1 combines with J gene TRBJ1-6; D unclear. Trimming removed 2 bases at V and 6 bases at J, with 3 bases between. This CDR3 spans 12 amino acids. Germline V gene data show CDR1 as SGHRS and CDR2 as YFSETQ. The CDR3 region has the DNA TGCGCCAGCAGCTTTAGTAATTCACCCCTCCACTTT. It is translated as CASSFSNSPLHF.

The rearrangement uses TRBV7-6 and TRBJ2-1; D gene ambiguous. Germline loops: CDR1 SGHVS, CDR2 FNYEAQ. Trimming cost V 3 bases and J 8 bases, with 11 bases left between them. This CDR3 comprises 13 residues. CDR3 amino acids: CASSFGLRDEQFF. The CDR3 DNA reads TGTGCCAGCAGCTTTGGCCTTCGGGATGAGCAGTTCTTC.

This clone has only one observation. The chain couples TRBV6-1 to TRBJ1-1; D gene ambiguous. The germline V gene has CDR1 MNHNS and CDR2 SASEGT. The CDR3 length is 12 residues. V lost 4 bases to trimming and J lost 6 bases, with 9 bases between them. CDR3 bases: TGTGCCAGCAGTGCCGGTCCCCCTGAAGCTTTCTTT. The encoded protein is CASSAGPPEAFF.

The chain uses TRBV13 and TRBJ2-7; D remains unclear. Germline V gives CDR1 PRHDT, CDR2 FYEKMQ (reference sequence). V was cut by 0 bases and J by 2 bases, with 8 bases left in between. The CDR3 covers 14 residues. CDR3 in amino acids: CASSLGEIPYEQYF. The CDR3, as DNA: TGTGCCAGCAGCTTAGGGGAGATCCCCTACGAGCAGTACTTC.

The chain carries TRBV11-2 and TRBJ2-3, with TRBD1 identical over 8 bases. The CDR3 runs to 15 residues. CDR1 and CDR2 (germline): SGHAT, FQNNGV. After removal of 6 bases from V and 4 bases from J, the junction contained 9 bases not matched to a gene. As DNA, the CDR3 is TGTGCCAGCAGTTGGACAGGGACTCGCGCAGATACGCAGTATTTT. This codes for CASSWTGTRADTQYF.

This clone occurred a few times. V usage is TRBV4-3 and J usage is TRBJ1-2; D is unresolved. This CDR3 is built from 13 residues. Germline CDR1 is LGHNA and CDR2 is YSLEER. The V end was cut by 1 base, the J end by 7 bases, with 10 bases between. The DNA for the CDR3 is TGCGCCAGCAGCCAAGGAGGAGCGAGTGGCTACACCTTC. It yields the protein CASSQGGASGYTF.

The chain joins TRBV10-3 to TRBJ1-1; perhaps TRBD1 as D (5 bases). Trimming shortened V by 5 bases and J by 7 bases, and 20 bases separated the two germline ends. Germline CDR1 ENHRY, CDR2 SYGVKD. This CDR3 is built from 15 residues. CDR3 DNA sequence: TGTGCCATCAGTCACATATCAGGGCAGGCAGGTGAAGCTTTCTTT. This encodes CAISHISGQAGEAFF.

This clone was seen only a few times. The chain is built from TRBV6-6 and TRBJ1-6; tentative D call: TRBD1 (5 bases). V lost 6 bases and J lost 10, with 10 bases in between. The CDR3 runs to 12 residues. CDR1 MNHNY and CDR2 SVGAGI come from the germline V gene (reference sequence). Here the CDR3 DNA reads TGTGCCAGCAGGACGGGGGTCTCACCCCTCCACTTT. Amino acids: CASRTGVSPLHF.

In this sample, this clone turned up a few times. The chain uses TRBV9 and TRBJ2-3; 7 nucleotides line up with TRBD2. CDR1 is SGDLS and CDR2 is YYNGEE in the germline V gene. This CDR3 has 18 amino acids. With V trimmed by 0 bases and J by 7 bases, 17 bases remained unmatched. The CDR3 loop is CASSVAGIEASGPHTQYF. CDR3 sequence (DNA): TGTGCCAGCAGCGTAGCTGGAATCGAGGCTAGCGGACCCCATACGCAGTATTTT.

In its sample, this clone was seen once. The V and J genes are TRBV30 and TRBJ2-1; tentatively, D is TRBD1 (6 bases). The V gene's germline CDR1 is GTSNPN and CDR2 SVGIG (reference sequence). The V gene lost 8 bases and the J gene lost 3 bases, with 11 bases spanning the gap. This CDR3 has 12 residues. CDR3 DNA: TGTGCCAAGGGGGAGAGCTACAATGAGCAGTTCTTC. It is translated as CAKGESYNEQFF.

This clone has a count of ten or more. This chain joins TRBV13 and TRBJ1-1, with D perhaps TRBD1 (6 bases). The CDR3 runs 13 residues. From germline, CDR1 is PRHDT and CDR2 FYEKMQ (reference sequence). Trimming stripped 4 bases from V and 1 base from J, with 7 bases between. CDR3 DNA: TGTGCCAGCAGCTCGGACAGGAACACTGAAGCTTTCTTT. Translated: CASSSDRNTEAFF.

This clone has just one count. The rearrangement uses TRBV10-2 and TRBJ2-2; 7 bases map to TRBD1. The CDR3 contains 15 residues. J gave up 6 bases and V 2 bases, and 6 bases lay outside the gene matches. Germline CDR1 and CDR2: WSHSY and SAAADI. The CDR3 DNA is TGCGCCAGCAGTGAGCCTCGGACAGGCCCCGGGGAGCTGTTTTTT. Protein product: CASSEPRTGPGELFF.

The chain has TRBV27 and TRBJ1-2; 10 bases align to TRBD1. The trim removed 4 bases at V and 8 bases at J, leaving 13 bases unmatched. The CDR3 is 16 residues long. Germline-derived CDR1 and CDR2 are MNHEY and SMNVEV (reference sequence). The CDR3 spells CASSSTGQGHVGGYTF. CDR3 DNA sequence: TGTGCCAGCAGTTCCACGGGACAGGGGCACGTGGGGGGCTACACCTTC.

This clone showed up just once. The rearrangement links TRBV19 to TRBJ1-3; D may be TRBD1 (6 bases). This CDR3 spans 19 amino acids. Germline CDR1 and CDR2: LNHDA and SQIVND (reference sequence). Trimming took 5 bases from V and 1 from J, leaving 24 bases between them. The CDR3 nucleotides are TGTGCCAGTAGTCCTAGCGGGGGCAGAATCGTCACGTCTGGAAACACCATATATTTT. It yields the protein CASSPSGGRIVTSGNTIYF. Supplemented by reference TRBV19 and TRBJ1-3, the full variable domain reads DGGITQSPKYLFRKEGQNVTLSCEQNLNHDAMYWYRQDPGQGLRLIYYSQIVNDFQKGDIAEGYSVSREKKESFPLTVTSAQKNPTAFYLCASSPSGGRIVTSGNTIYFGEGSWLTVV.

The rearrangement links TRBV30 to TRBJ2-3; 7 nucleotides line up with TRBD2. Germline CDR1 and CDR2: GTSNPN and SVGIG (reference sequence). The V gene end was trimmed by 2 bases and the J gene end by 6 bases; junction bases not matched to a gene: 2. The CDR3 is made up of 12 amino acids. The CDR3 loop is CAWSLRGDTQYF. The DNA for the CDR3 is TGTGCCTGGAGTTTGCGGGGGGATACGCAGTATTTT.

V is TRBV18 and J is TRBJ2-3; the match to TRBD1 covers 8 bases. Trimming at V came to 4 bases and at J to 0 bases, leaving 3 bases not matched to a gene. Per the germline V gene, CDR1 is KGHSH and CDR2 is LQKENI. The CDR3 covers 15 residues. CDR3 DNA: TGTGCCAGCTCACAGAGACAGGGGAGCACAGATACGCAGTATTTT. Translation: CASSQRQGSTDTQYF.

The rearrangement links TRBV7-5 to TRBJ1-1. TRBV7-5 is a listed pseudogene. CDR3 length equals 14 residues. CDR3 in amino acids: CARSLLPGNTEAFF. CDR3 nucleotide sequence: TGTGCCAGAAGCCTCCTACCGGGGAACACTGAAGCTTTCTTT.

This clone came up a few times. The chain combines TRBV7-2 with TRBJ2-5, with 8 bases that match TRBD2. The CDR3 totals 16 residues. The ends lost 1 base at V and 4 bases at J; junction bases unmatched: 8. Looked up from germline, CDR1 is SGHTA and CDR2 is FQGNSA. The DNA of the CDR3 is TGTGCCAGCAGCTTAGGAGGAGCGGGGGTGGGAGAGACCCAGTACTTC. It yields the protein CASSLGGAGVGETQYF.

The CDR3: CASSLGYRPMNTEAFF. CDR3 nucleotides: TGCGCCAGCAGCTTGGGGTACAGGCCGATGAACACTGAAGCTTTCTTT. This chain links TRBV5-1 with TRBJ1-1, with D perhaps TRBD1 (5 bases). With 0 bases removed from V and 0 bases from J, the gap between germline ends came to 12 bases. CDR3 length: 16 amino acids. Germline V lookup: CDR1 SGHRS, CDR2 YFSETQ.

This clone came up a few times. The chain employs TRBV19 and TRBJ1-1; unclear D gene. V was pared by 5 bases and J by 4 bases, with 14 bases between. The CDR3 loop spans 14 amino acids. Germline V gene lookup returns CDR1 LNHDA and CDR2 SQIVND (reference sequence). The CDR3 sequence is CASSVVAIGTEAFF. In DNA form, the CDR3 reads TGTGCCAGTAGTGTTGTAGCGATCGGCACTGAAGCTTTCTTT.

The CDR3 DNA reads as TGTGCCACCAGCTCCCATAGACTTGGATCCCCCTACGAGCAGTACTTC. Protein: CATSSHRLGSPYEQYF. The chain employs TRBV15 and TRBJ2-7; D not certain. Looked up from germline, CDR1 is LNHNV and CDR2 is YYDKDF (reference sequence). The V end was cut by 5 bases, the J end by 2 bases, with 19 bases between. This CDR3 comprises 16 residues.

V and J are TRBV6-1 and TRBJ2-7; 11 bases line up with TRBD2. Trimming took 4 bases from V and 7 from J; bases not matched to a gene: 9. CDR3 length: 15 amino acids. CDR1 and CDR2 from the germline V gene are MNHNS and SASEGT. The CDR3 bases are TGTGCCAGCAGTGCCTCTAGCGGGAGGCGAGGGGAGCAGTACTTC. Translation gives CASSASSGRRGEQYF.